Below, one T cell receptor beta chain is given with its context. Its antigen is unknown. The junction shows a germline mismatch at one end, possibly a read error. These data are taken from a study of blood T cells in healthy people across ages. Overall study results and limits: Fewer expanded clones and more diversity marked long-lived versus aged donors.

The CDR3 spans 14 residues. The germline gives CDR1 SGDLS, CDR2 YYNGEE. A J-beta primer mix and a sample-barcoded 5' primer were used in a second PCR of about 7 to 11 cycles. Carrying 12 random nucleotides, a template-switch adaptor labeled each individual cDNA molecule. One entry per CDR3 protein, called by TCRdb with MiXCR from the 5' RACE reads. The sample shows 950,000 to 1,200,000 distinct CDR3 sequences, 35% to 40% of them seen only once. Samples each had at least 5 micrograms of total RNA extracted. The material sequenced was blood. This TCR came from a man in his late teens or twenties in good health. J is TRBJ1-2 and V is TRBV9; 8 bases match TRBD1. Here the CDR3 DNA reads TGTACCAGCAGACCAGGGACAGGAGGCTATGGCTACACCTTC. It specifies CTSRPGTGGYGYTF.